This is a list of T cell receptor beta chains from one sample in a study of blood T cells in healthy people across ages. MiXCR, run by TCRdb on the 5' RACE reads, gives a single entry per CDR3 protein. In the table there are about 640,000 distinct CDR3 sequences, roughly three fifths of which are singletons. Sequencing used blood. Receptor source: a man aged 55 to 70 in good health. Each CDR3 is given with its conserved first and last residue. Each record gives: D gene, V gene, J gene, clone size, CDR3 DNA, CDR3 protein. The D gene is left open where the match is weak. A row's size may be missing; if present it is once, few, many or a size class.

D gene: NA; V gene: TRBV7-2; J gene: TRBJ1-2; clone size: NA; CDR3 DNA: TGTGCCAGCAGCACCGCCCGCGGGGGCAGGAGTAACTATGGCTACACCTTC; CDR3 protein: CASSTARGGRSNYGYTF
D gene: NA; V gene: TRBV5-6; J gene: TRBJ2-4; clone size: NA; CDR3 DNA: TGTGCCAGCAGCTTCGGCCCCCAAAACATTCAGTACTTC; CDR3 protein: CASSFGPQNIQYF
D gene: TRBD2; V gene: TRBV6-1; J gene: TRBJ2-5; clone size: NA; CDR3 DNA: TGTGCCAGCAGTGAAAGGGGACTAGGGGTGTACCAAGGGACCCAGTACTTC; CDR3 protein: CASSERGLGVYQGTQYF
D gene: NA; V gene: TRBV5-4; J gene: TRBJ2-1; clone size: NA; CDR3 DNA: TGTGCCAGCAGCAGCGACCCCGGGGAGACCCAGTTCTTC; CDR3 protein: CASSSDPGETQFF
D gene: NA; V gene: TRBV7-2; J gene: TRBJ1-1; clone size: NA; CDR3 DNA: TGTGCCAGCAGCCCAGCGGGGGCATACACTGAAGCTTTCTTT; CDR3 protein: CASSPAGAYTEAFF
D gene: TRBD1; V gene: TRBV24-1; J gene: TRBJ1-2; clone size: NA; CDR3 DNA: TGTGCCCCTACGAGGGGGCAGGGGGATGGCTACACCTTC; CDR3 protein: CAPTRGQGDGYTF
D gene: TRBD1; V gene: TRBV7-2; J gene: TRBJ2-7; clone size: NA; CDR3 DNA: TGTGCCAGCAGCCAACGACAGGGTAACCCCTACGAGCAGTACTTC; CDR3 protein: CASSQRQGNPYEQYF
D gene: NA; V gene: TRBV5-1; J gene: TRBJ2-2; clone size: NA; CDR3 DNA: TGCGCCAGCAGCCTATCCGGGACACAGAACACCGGGGAGCTGTTTTTT; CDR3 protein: CASSLSGTQNTGELFF
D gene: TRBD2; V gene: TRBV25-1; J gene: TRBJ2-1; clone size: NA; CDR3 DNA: TGTGCCAGCAGTGAAGCGGGGGACTCCTACAATGAGCAGTTCTTC; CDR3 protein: CASSEAGDSYNEQFF
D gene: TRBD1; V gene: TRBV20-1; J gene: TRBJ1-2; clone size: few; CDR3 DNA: TGCAGTGCTCCTGAGGGGGCCAACTATGGCTACACCTTC; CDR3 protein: CSAPEGANYGYTF
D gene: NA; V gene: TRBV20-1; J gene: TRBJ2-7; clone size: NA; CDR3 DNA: TGCAGTGCTAGTCTAGCCCCCCTTTACGAGCAGTACTTC; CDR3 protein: CSASLAPLYEQYF
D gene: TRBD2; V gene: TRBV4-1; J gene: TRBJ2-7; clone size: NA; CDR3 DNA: TGCGCCAGCAGCCAAGATCCTAGCGGCCACTACGAGCAGTACTTC; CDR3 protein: CASSQDPSGHYEQYF
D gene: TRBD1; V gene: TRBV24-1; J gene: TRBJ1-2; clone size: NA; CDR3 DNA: TGTGCCACCAGTGATCGAGGATCGGGACAGGGTGTTGGCTACACCTTC; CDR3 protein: CATSDRGSGQGVGYTF
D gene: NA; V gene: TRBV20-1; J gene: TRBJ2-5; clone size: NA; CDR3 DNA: TGCAGTCTCGGTCCAGGTCAGCAAGAGACCCAGTACTTC; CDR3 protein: CSLGPGQQETQYF
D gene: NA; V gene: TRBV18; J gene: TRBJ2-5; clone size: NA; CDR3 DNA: TGTGCCAGCTCACCCAAGCTTGGTACCCTCAGCGATGAGCAGTACTTC; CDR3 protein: CASSPKLGTLSDEQYF
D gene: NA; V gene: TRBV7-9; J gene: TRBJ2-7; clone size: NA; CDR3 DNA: TGTGCCAGCACCAAAAGTGAGGGCACCTACGAGCAGTACTTC; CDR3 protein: CASTKSEGTYEQYF
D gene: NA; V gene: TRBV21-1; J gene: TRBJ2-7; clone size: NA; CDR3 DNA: TGTGCCAGCAGCGGACGGAGAGAGGTATACTACGAGCAGTACTTC; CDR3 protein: CASSGRREVYYEQYF
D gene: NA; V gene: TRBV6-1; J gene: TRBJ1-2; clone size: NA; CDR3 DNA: TGTGCCAGCAGTGAACGTCTTGGCACCTTC; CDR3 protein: CASSERLGTF
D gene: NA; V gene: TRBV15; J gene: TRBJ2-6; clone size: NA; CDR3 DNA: TGTGCCACCAGCAGAGAGGTTCTGGGGCCTGGGGCCAGCGTCCTGACTTTC; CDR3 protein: CATSREVLGPGASVLTF
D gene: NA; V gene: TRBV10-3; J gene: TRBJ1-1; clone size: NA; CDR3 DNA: TGTGCCATCAGTGAGTCGGCAGATCTGAACACTGAAGCTTTCTTT; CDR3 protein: CAISESADLNTEAFF
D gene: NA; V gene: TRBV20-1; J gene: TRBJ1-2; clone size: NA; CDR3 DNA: TGCAGTGCTAGTCCCCGGGACTTTGGCTATGGCTACACCTTC; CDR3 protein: CSASPRDFGYGYTF
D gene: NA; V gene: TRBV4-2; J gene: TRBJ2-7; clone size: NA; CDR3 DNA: TGTGCCAGCAGCCGTGGGACCTCCAAAAACATTCAGTACTTT; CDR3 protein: CASSRGTSKNIQYF
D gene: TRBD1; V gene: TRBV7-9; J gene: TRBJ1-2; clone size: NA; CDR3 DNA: TGTGCCAGCAGCTACACAGGGGGCTTGAGCTATGGCTACACCTTC; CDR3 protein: CASSYTGGLSYGYTF
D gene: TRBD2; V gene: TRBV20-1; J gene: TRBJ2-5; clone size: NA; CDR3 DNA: TGCAGTGCCCCACTAGCGGGGCAAGAGACCCAGTACTTC; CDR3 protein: CSAPLAGQETQYF
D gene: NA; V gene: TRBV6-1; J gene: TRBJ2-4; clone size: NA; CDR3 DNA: TGTGCCAGCAGGGACCGACGACTAGCCAAAAACATTCAGTACTTC; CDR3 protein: CASRDRRLAKNIQYF
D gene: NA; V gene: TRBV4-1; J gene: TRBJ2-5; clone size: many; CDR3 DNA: TGCGCCAGCAGCCGTCTATGGGTGACGCAAGAGACCCAGTACTTC; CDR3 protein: CASSRLWVTQETQYF
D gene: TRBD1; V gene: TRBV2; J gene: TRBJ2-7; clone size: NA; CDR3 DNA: TGTGCCAGCAGGGACCGACGACAGGGCGAGCAGTACTTC; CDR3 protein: CASRDRRQGEQYF
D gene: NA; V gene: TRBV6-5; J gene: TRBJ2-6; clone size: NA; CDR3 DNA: TGTGCCAGCAGTCCAGGGACTGGGGCCAACGTCCAGACTTTC; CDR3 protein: CASSPGTGANVQTF
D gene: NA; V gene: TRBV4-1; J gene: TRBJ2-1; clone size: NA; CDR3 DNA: TGCGCCAGCAGCCACTTCGAAGGGCCCGTCGAGCAGTTCTTC; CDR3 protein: CASSHFEGPVEQFF